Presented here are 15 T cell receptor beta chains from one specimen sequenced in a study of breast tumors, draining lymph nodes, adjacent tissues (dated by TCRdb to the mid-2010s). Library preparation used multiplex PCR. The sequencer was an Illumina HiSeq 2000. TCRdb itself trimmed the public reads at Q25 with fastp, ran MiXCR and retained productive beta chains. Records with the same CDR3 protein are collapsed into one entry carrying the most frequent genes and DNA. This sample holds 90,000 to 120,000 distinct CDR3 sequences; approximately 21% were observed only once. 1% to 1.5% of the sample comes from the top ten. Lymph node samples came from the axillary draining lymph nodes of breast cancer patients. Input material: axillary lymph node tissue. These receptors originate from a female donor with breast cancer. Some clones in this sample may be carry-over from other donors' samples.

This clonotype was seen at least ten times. The CDR3 sequence: CASSLFRGNYEQYF. Written as DNA, the CDR3 is TGTGCCAGCAGCCTCTTCCGCGGGAACTACGAGCAGTACTTC. The chain uses TRBV5-8 and TRBJ2-7; a weak D match, TRBD2 (6 bases). CDR1 SGHTS and CDR2 YDEGEE come from the germline V gene. CDR3 length: 14 residues. The V and J ends lost 4 bases and 3 bases respectively, with 14 bases between them.

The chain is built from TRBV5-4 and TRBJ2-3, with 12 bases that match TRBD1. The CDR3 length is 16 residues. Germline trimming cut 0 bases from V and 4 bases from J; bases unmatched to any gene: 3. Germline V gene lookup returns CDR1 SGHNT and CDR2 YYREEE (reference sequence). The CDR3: CASSLEGTGGSDTQYF. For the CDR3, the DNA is TGTGCCAGCAGCTTGGAGGGGACAGGGGGCTCAGATACGCAGTATTTT. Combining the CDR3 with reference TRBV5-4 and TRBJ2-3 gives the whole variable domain ETGVTQSPTHLIKTRGQQVTLRCSSQSGHNTVSWYQQALGQGPQFIFQYYREEENGRGNFPPRFSGLQFPNYSSELNVNALELDDSALYLCASSLEGTGGSDTQYFGPGTRLTVL.

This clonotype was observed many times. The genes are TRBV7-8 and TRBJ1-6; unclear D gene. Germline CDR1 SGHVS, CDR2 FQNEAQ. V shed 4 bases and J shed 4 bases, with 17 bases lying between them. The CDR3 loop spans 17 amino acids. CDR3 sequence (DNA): TGTGCCAGCAGCTCGAGGCGGTCCGGACTGTATAATTCACCCCTCCACTTT. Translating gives CASSSRRSGLYNSPLHF.

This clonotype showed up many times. CDR3 in DNA: TGCAGTGCTGAGATCCGGGACAGCCGTGGCTACACCTTC. This codes for CSAEIRDSRGYTF. J is TRBJ1-2 and V is TRBV20-1, with TRBD1 identical over 7 bases. Looked up from germline, CDR1 is DFQATT and CDR2 is SNEGSKA (reference sequence). With 5 bases clipped from V and 7 bases from J, the junction kept 10 bases outside the gene matches. The CDR3 has 13 amino acids.

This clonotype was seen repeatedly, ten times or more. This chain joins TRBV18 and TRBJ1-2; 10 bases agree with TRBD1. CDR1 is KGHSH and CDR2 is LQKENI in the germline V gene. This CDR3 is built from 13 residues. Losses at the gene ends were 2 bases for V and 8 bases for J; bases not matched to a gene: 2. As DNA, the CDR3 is TGTGCCAGCTCACCAGGGACAGGGGAAGGCTACACCTTC. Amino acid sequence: CASSPGTGEGYTF.

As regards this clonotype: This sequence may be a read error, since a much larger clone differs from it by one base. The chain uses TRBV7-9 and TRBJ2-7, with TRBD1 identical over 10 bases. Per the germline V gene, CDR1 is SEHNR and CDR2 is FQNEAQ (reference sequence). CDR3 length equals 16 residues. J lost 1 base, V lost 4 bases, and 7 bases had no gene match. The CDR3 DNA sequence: TGTGCCAGCAGCTCTCCTCCGGGACAGGGGTCCTACGAGCAGTACTTC. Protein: CASSSPPGQGSYEQYF.

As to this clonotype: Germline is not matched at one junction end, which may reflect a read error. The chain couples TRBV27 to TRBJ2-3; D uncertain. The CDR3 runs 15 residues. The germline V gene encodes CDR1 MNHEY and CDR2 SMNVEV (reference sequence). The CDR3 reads CASSLGSTVTYTQYF. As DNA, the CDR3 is TGTGCCAGCAGTTTGGGATCTACCGTCACATATACGCAGTATTTT.

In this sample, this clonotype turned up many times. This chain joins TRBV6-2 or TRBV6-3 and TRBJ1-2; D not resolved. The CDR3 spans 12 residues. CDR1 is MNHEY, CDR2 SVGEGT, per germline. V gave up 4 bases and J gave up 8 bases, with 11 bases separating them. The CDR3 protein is CASSWSARGYTF. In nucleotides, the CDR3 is TGTGCCAGCAGTTGGAGTGCCCGGGGCTACACCTTC.

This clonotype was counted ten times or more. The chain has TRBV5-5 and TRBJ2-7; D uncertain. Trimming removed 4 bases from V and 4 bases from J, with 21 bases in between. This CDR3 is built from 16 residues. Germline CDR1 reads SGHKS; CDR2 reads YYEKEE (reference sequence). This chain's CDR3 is CASSPSPSHRRYEQYF. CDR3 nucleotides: TGTGCCAGCAGCCCGTCCCCTTCCCATAGAAGATACGAGCAGTACTTC.

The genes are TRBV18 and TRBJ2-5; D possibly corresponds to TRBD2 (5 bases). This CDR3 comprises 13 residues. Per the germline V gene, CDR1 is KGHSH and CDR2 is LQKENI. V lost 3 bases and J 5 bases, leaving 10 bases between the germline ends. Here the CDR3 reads CASSPRTSETQYF. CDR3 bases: TGTGCCAGCTCACCCCGGACTTCCGAGACCCAGTACTTC.

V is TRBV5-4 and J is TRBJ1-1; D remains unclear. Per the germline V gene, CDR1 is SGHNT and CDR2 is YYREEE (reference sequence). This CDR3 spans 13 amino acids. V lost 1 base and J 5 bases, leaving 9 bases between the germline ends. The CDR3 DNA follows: TGTGCCAGCAGCTTGAGGTCGGGGACTGAAGCTTTCTTT. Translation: CASSLRSGTEAFF.

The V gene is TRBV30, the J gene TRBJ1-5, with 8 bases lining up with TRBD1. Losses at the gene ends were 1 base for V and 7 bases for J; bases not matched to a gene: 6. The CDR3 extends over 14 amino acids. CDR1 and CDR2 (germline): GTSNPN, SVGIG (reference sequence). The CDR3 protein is CAWSGQTGAQPQHF. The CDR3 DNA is TGTGCCTGGAGTGGCCAGACAGGGGCCCAGCCCCAGCATTTT.

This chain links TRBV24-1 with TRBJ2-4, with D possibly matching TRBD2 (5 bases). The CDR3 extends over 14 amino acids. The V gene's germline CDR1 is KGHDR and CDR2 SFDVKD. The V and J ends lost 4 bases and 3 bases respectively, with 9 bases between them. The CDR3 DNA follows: TGTGCCACCAGTGACGCGGGCCGCAAAAACATTCAGTACTTC. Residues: CATSDAGRKNIQYF.

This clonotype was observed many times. Here the CDR3 DNA reads TGTGCCAGCAGAGACAGGGGGCGGGCGGCCTACGAGCAGTACTTC. Translation gives CASRDRGRAAYEQYF. This chain joins TRBV2 and TRBJ2-7, with 10 bases matching TRBD1. J was trimmed by 2 bases and V by 6 bases; bases with no gene match: 7. Germline V gene sequence: CDR1 SNHLY, CDR2 FYNNEI. The CDR3 loop spans 15 amino acids.

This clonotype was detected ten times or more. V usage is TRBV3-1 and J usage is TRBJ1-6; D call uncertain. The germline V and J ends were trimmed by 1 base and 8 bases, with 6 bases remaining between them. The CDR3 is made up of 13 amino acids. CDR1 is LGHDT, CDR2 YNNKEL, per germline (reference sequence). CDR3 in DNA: TGTGCCAGCAGCCAAGGACTAGATTCACCCCTCCACTTT. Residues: CASSQGLDSPLHF.